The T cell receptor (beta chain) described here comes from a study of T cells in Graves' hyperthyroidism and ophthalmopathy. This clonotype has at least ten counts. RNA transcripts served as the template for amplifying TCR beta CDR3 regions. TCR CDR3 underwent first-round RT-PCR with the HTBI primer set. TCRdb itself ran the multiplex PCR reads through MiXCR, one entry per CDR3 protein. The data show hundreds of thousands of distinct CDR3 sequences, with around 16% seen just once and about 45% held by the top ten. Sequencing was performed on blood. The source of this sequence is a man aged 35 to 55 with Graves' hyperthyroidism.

CDR3 in DNA: TGTGCCAGCAGTGACGAGGGGGCGCGGTTAAAAGAGACCCAGTACTTC. It is translated as CASSDEGARLKETQYF. This chain joins TRBV6-1 and TRBJ2-5, with 7 bases that match TRBD1. The germline gives CDR1 MNHNS, CDR2 SASEGT. V lost 3 bases and J lost 3; bases outside the gene matches: 10. The CDR3 loop spans 16 amino acids.